This T cell receptor beta chain originates from a study of T-cell reconstitution after alpha-beta-depleted transplantation in children. Study conclusions and caveats: T-cell counts and diversity at one year post-transplant came mainly from newly produced T cells. Expanded graft clones numbering several hundred reportedly gave rise to alpha-beta T cells about two months after transplant. Some patients showed high day-60 TCRbeta diversity, which derived from surviving recipient T cells and thymic progenitors.

Unique molecular identifiers were incorporated when the TCRbeta library was constructed. MiXCR, applied by TCRdb to the PCR reads, yields one record per CDR3 protein. The sample carries hundreds of thousands of distinct CDR3 sequences, about 9.9% recorded once. Per the germline V gene, CDR1 is DFQATT and CDR2 is SNEGSKA (reference sequence). The CDR3 length is 14 residues. In regard to this clonotype: The target antigen is unknown. A much larger clone lies one base from this, so it may be a read error.

This clonotype was obtained from a male patient aged 2 to 10 who had a stem cell transplant for chronic granulomatous disease, so the T cells may come from the graft donor. Here the sequenced sample was peripheral blood, taken 180 days after TCRalphabeta/CD19-depleted stem cell transplant. V usage is TRBV20-1 and J usage is TRBJ1-2; no definite D call. The DNA of the CDR3 is TGCAGTGCTCAAAAAAGGCAGGTTTTCTATGGCGACACCTTC. Encoded protein: CSAQKRQVFYGDTF.